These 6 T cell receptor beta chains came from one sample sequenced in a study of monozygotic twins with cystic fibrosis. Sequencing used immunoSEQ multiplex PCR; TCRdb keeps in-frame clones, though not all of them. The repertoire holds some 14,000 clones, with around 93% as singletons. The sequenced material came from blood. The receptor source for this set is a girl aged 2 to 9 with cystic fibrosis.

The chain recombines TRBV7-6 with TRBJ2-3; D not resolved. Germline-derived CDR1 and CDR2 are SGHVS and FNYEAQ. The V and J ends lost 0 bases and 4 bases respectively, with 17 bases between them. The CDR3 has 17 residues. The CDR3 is CASSLARSRLISDTQYF. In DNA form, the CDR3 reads TGTGCCAGCAGCTTAGCGCGGTCTCGACTCATCTCAGATACGCAGTATTTT. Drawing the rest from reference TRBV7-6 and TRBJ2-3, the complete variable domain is GAGVSQSPRYKVTKRGQDVALRCDPISGHVSLYWYRQALGQGPEFLTYFNYEAQQDKSGLPNDRFSAERPEGSISTLTIQRTEQRDSAMYRCASSLARSRLISDTQYFGPGTRLTVL.

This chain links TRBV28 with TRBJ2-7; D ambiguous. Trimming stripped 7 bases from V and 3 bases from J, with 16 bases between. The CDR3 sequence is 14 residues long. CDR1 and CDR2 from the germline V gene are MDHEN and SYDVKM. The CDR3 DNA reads TGTGCCAGCACCCTGGGCCTAGTGGGCTACGAGCAGTACTTC. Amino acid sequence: CASTLGLVGYEQYF. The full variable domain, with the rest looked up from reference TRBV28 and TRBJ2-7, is DVKVTQSSRYLVKRTGEKVFLECVQDMDHENMFWYRQDPGLGLRLIYFSYDVKMKEKGDIPEGYSVSREKKERFSLILESASTNQTSMYLCASTLGLVGYEQYFGPGTRLTVT.

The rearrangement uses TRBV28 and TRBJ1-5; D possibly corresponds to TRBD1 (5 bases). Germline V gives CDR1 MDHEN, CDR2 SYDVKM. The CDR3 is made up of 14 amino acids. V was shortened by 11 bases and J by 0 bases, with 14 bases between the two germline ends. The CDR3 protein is CACARGSSNQPQHF. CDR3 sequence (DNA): TGTGCCTGCGCTCGGGGCAGTAGCAATCAGCCCCAGCATTTT.

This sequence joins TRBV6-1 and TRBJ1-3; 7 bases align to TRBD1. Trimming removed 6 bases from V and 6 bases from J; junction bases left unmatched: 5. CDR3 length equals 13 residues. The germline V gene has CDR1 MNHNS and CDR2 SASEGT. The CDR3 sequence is CASSGQVANTIYF. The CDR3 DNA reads TGTGCCAGCAGCGGACAGGTGGCAAACACCATATATTTT.

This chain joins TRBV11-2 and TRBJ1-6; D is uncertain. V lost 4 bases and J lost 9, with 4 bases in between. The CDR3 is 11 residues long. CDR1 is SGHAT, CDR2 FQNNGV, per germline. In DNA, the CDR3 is TGTGCCAGCAGCTCGCGTTCACCCCTCCACTTT. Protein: CASSSRSPLHF.

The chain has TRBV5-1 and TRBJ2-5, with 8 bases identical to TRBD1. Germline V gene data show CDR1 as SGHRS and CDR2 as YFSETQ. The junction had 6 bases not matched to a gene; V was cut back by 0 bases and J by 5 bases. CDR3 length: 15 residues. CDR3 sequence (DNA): TGCGCCAGCAGCTTGGGGACAGGGAGGTCGGAGACCCAGTACTTC. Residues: CASSLGTGRSETQYF.